The entry below describes one T cell receptor (beta chain). Sample-barcoded 5' priming and a J-beta primer mix drove a second PCR of roughly 7 to 11 cycles. With 12 random nucleotides, a template-switch adaptor tagged each individual cDNA molecule. MiXCR, run by TCRdb on the 5' RACE reads, gives a single entry per CDR3 protein. The sample shows about 650,000 distinct CDR3 sequences, about 30% of them seen only once. Germline V gene lookup returns CDR1 MNHNS and CDR2 SASEGT. Trimming took 0 bases from V and 4 from J, leaving 12 bases between them. The CDR3 spans 16 residues. Each sample gave at least 6 million isolated PBMCs. This sample is drawn from a study of blood T cells in healthy people across ages.

The receptor was derived from a woman aged 80 or over in good health. Source material: blood. This chain links TRBV6-1 with TRBJ1-4; D not certain. For the CDR3, the DNA is TGTGCCAGCAGTGAAGCTACGGGCGCAATTAATGAAAAACTGTTTTTT. As protein: CASSEATGAINEKLFF.